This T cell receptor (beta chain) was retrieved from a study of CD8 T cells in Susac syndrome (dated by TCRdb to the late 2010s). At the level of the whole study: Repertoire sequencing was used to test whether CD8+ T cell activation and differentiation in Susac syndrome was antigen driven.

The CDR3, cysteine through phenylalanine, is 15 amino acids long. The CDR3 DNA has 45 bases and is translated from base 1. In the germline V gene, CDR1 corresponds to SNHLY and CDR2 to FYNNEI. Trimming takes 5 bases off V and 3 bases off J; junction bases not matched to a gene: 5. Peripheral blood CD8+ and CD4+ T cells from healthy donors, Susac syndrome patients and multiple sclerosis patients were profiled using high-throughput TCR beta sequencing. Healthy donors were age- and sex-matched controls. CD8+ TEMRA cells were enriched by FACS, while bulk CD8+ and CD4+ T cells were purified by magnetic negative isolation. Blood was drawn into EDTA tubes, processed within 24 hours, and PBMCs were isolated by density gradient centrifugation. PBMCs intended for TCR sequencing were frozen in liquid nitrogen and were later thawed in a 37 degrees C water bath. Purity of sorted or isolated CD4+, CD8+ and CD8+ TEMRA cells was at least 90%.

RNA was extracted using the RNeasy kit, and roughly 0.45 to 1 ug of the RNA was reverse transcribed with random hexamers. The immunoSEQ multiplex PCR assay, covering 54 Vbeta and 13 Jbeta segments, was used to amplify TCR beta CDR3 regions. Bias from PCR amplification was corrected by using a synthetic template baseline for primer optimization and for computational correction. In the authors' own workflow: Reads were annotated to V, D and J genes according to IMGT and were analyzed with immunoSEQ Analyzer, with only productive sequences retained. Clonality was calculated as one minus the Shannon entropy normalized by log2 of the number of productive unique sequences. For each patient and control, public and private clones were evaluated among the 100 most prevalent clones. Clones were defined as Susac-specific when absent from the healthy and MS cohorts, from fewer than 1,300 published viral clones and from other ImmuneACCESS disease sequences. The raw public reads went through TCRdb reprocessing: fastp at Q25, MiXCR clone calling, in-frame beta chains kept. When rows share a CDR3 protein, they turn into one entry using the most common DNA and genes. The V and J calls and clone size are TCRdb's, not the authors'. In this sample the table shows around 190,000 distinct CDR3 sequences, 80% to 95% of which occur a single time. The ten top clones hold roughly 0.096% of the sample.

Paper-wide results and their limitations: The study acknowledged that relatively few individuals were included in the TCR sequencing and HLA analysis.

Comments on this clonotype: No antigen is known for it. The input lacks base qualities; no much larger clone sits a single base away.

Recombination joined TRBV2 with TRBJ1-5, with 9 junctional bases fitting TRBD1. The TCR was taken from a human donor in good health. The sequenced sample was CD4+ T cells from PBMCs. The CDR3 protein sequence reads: CASSSNRGLNQPQHF. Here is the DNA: TGTGCCAGCAGTTCGAACAGGGGGCTCAATCAGCCCCAGCATTTT. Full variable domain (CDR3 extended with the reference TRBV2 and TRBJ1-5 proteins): EPEVTQTPSHQVTQMGQEVILRCVPISNHLYFYWYRQILGQKVEFLVSFYNNEISEKSEIFDDQFSVERPDGSNFTLKIRSTKLEDSAMYFCASSSNRGLNQPQHFGDGTRLSIL.